This T cell receptor beta chain comes out of a study of blood T cell repertoires in COVID-19. Up to 2 weeks before entering the study, exposed participants had met a COVID-19 case. Some clones are missing from TCRdb's copy, which holds only in-frame ones; the method was immunoSEQ multiplex PCR. The profile shows a few hundred thousand clones, approximately 90% of them singletons. CDR1 SGHVS and CDR2 FNYEAQ come from the germline V gene. CDR3 length: 16 amino acids. Trimming left V 5 bases short and J 5 bases short, with 22 bases between. The source of this sequence is a woman aged 40 to 50 who had been exposed to COVID-19. The J gene is TRBJ2-7, the V gene TRBV7-6, with a weak D call TRBD2 (5 bases). The sequenced sample consisted of PBMCs or T cells enriched from blood (not recorded which). CDR3 amino acids: CASSRLAGSSLDEQYF. CDR3 nucleotides: TGTGCCAGCAGCCGATTGGCCGGGTCTAGCTTGGACGAGCAGTACTTC. Supplemented by reference TRBV7-6 and TRBJ2-7, the full variable domain reads GAGVSQSPRYKVTKRGQDVALRCDPISGHVSLYWYRQALGQGPEFLTYFNYEAQQDKSGLPNDRFSAERPEGSISTLTIQRTEQRDSAMYRCASSRLAGSSLDEQYFGPGTRLTVT.